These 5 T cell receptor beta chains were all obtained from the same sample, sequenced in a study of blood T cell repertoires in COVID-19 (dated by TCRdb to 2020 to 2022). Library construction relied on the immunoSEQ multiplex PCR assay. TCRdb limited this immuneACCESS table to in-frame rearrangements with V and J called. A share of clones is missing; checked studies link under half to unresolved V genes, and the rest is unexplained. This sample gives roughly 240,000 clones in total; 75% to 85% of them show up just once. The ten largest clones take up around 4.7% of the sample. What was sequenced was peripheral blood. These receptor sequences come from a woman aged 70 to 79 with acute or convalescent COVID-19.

CDR3 DNA sequence: TGTGCCAGCGCTGAGGGGGACCAAGAGACCCAGTACTTC. Translation: CASAEGDQETQYF. This chain links TRBV27 with TRBJ2-5; possible D gene TRBD1, 6 bases. CDR1 and CDR2 (germline): MNHEY, SMNVEV (reference sequence). V was shortened by 8 bases and J by 0 bases, with 10 bases between the two germline ends. The CDR3 runs 13 residues.

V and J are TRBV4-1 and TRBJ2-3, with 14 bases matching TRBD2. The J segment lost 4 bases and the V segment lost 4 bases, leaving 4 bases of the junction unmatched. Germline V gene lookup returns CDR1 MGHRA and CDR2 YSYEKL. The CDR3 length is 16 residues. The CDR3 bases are TGCGCCAGCAGCCCAGGGACTAGCGGGGGTGCAGATACGCAGTATTTT. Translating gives CASSPGTSGGADTQYF.

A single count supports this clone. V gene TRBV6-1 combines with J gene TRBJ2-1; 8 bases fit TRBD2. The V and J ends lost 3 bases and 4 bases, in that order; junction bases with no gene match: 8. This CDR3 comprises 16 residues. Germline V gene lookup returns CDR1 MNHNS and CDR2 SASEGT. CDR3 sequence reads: CASSDYRLASYNEQFF. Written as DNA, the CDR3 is TGTGCCAGCAGTGATTATCGACTAGCGAGTTACAATGAGCAGTTCTTC.

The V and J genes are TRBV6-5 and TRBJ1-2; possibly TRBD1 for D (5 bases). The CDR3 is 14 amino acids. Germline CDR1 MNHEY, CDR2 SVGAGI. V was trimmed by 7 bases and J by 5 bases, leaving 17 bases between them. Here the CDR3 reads CASTRVGGEYGYTF. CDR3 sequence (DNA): TGTGCCAGCACCCGTGTCGGGGGGGAATATGGCTACACCTTC.

CDR3 nucleotides: TGTGCCAGCAGATTACAGCGCCAAGAGACCCAGTACTTC. Translation: CASRLQRQETQYF. The chain couples TRBV12-3 or TRBV12-4 to TRBJ2-5; no clear D gene. With 6 bases removed from V and 1 base from J, the gap between germline ends came to 9 bases. This CDR3 comprises 13 residues.